The 10 T cell receptor beta chains presented below share a single source sample, sequenced in a study of patients and donors after allogeneic stem cell transplantation. TCRdb fed the RT-PCR reads into MiXCR, producing one record per CDR3 protein. The sample contains about 410,000 distinct CDR3 sequences, approximately 16% of which appear only once. What was sequenced was blood, either unsorted or a sorted T cell fraction (not recorded which). These receptors came from a human donor who was either an allogeneic HSCT recipient or a stem cell or donor lymphocyte infusion donor (not recorded which). It is not recorded whose cells these are; they may come from a transplant donor.

This chain links TRBV7-2 with TRBJ2-3; a possible D gene is TRBD2 (7 bases). V shed 2 bases and J shed 2 bases, with 11 bases lying between them. The V gene's germline CDR1 is SGHTA and CDR2 FQGNSA. The CDR3 runs 15 residues. DNA for the CDR3: TGTGCCAGCAGCTTAAAGGGGGGGGTCACAGATACGCAGTATTTT. It codes for CASSLKGGVTDTQYF.

The gene calls are TRBV7-6 and TRBJ2-5; possibly TRBD1 or TRBD2 for D (6 bases each). Germline CDR1 is SGHVS and CDR2 is FNYEAQ. V lost 5 bases and J lost 4, with 20 bases in between. The CDR3 spans 16 residues. CDR3 DNA: TGTGCCAGCAGCCACCGGAGGGGGACTCACGTAGAGACCCAGTACTTC. It codes for CASSHRRGTHVETQYF.

This clonotype was seen a few times. This chain joins TRBV11-3 and TRBJ2-1; maybe TRBD1 (6 bases). Per germline, CDR1 SGHNT and CDR2 YENEEA. Trimming shortened V by 1 base and J by 8 bases, and 12 bases separated the two germline ends. The CDR3 runs to 14 residues. CDR3 loop: CASSLGSAGDEQFF. The CDR3 region has the DNA TGTGCCAGCAGCTTAGGGAGCGCAGGGGATGAGCAGTTCTTC.

The chain carries TRBV5-1 and TRBJ2-7, with TRBD2 matching over 11 bases. The CDR3 has 17 residues. The germline gives CDR1 SGHRS, CDR2 YFSETQ. The trim removed 4 bases at V and 7 bases at J, leaving 16 bases unmatched. The CDR3, as DNA: TGCGCCAGCAGCCCACAGGCCCCACTAGCGGGAGTGTCTGAGCAGTACTTC. Its translation: CASSPQAPLAGVSEQYF.

This clonotype has more than one count but fewer than ten. The chain uses TRBV14 and TRBJ2-3; TRBD2 might be the D (5 bases). This CDR3 spans 17 amino acids. CDR1 is SGHDN, CDR2 FVKESK, per germline. Trimming removed 4 bases at V and 2 bases at J, with 19 bases between. The CDR3 DNA reads TGTGCCAGCAGCCGCCTCGGGGAAGGACCCTACACAGATACGCAGTATTTT. It specifies CASSRLGEGPYTDTQYF.

Only a few counts were recorded for this clonotype. The J gene is TRBJ2-3, the V gene TRBV4-1; 16 bases fit TRBD2. Trimming cost V 2 bases and J 2 bases; bases outside gene matches: 13. The length of the CDR3 is 21 residues. CDR1 MGHRA and CDR2 YSYEKL come from the germline V gene. Here the CDR3 DNA reads TGCGCCAGCAGCCAATCACTTACCGGGACTAGCGGGAGGGTTTACACAGATACGCAGTATTTT. Protein product: CASSQSLTGTSGRVYTDTQYF.

This clonotype was counted ten times or more. At one boundary the junction diverges from the germline segment, which might be a read error. This rearrangement joins TRBV4-1 to TRBJ2-1, with D possibly TRBD2 on 6 matching bases. CDR3 length equals 15 residues. CDR1 is MGHRA, CDR2 YSYEKL, per germline. CDR3 region: CASSQAGSSYNEQFF. The CDR3 DNA is TGTGCCAGCAGTCAGGCGGGGAGCTCCTACAATGAGCAGTTCTTC.

This clonotype has just a few counts. The chain joins TRBV5-1 to TRBJ2-2, with D perhaps TRBD1 (5 bases). CDR1 is SGHRS and CDR2 is YFSETQ in the germline V gene. CDR3 length: 18 residues. V lost 6 bases and J 0 bases, leaving 21 bases between the germline ends. The CDR3 reads CASKTVQGTVSNTGELFF. Written as DNA, the CDR3 is TGCGCCAGCAAAACCGTTCAGGGAACCGTTTCGAACACCGGGGAGCTGTTTTTT.

This clonotype came up a few times. The chain has TRBV20-1 and TRBJ1-5; 8 nucleotides agree with TRBD1. The CDR3 totals 14 residues. Germline-derived CDR1 and CDR2 are DFQATT and SNEGSKA (reference sequence). The trim removed 6 bases at V and 2 bases at J, leaving 6 bases unmatched. CDR3 sequence reads: CSAAVTGGNQPQHF. CDR3 nucleotides: TGCAGTGCCGCCGTGACAGGGGGCAATCAGCCCCAGCATTTT.

This chain's CDR3 is CASSLTQNTEAFF. The DNA for the CDR3 is TGTGCCAGCAGCTTGACACAGAACACTGAAGCTTTCTTT. The V gene is TRBV11-1, the J gene TRBJ1-1; no reliable D call. Trimming cost V 3 bases and J 1 base, with 6 bases left between them. Germline V lookup: CDR1 SGHAT, CDR2 FQDESV (reference sequence). This CDR3 contains 13 residues.